Listed below are T cell receptor beta chains from one sample, sequenced in a study of regulatory T cells in long-lasting Graves disease. Each CDR3 protein gets one entry after TCRdb re-called the multiplex PCR reads with MiXCR. The sample lists fewer than 650,000 distinct CDR3 sequences, roughly 15% occurring once. The same specimen was also included in a second study, on T cells in Graves' hyperthyroidism and ophthalmopathy.

The sequencing used peripheral blood mononuclear cells (PBMCs), collected at new diagnosis, from a patient treated with antithyroid drugs. The receptors were sampled from a man aged 18 to 30 with Graves disease. Each CDR3 is given without its conserved first and last residue.

14 | TRBJ1-4 | TRBV5-1 | ASSSYQGQEYEKLF
13 | TRBJ2-2 | TRBV10-3 | AISLGDRGTGELF
14 | TRBJ2-4 | TRBV11-3 | ASSLGSGTPKNIQY
13 | TRBJ2-5 | TRBV7-2 | ASARGTGGQETQY
10 | TRBJ1-1 | TRBV20-1 | SASRVNTEAF
13 | TRBJ2-1 | TRBV19 | ASSIAGRSYNEQF
14 | TRBJ1-2 | TRBV7-2 | ASSQDKRTGINGYT
12 | TRBJ2-1 | TRBV5-1 | ASSGFPQHNEQF
15 | TRBJ2-3 | TRBV20-1 | SALLDRGVQYTDTQY
11 | TRBJ2-5 | TRBV6-2/TRBV6-3 | ASAWAGGETQY
12 | TRBJ1-2 | TRBV10-3 | AISESHRATGYT
11 | TRBJ2-3 | TRBV5-5 | ASSIGTTDTQY
16 | TRBJ1-5 | TRBV30 | AWSVRGAGQGVARPQH
13 | TRBJ2-5 | TRBV14 | ASSPLPGRQETQY
17 | TRBJ2-3 | TRBV3-1 | ASSQDLGLAGGPPDTQY
9 | TRBJ1-2 | TRBV6-1 | ASSEGNGYT
13 | TRBJ2-2 | TRBV9 | ASGRLGAFTGELF
13 | TRBJ2-7 | TRBV7-2 | ASSSGRQGRSEQY
11 | TRBJ2-7 | TRBV19 | ATRGTAAYEQY
10 | TRBJ2-2 | TRBV12-3/TRBV12-4 | ASTVLFGELF
10 | TRBJ2-1 | TRBV5-1 | ASSLIGNEQF
10 | TRBJ1-2 | TRBV2 | ASSILEDGYT
14 | TRBJ2-7 | TRBV30 | AWRSPVAGVHYEQY
13 | TRBJ2-2 | TRBV7-9 | ASSPGLAQTGELF
11 | TRBJ2-7 | TRBV28 | ASMHPLRYEQY
14 | TRBJ2-1 | TRBV5-5 | ASSQIQGALYNEQF
13 | - | TRBV5-1 | ASSSLAGGSETQY
12 | TRBJ1-2 | TRBV6-1 | ATGTGQGAGGYT
14 | TRBJ2-7 | TRBV4-1 | ASSQGVSGSYYEQY
12 | TRBJ1-4 | TRBV7-9 | ASSTPGTNEKLF
12 | TRBJ1-4 | TRBV2 | ASSENGGNEKLF
15 | TRBJ2-2 | TRBV4-1 | ASTSGAGEGITGELF
14 | TRBJ2-2 | TRBV7-3 | ASSRQGLPNTGELF
14 | TRBJ1-1 | TRBV7-9 | ASSRLQGGPNTEAF
13 | TRBJ2-1 | TRBV19 | ASSIIGGRNNEQF
11 | TRBJ2-7 | TRBV20-1 | SSAPDHSYEQY
14 | TRBJ1-2 | TRBV11-1 | ASSQEPQGGNYGYT
14 | TRBJ2-5 | TRBV11-2 | ASSTRPGLNQETQY
14 | TRBJ2-7 | TRBV3-1 | ASSHIPTGWAHEQY